This is a list of T cell receptor beta chains from one sample in a study of human T cells and chemical hapten exposure. TCRdb reprocessed the RACE reads with MiXCR, giving one entry per CDR3 protein. Of more than 300,000 distinct CDR3 sequences detected, about 5.1% appear once; the ten largest clones hold approximately 2.8%. This sample comprised whole blood, obtained in connection with sensitization to the hapten diphenylcyclopropenone (DPC). The source of these receptors is a woman between 50 and 59 years old with alopecia areata. Some clones in this sample may be carry-over from other donors' samples. The CDR3 runs from the conserved cysteine through the conserved F or W.

CASLGAATEAFF TRBJ1-1 TRBV6-5
CASSRPALLNTEAFF TRBJ1-1 TRBV28
CASSLGVDTEAFF TRBJ1-1 TRBV12-3/TRBV12-4
CSARSETGSTDTQYF TRBJ2-3 TRBV20-1
CASQGTLNQPQHF TRBJ1-5 TRBV27
CATSDLADTQYF TRBJ2-3 TRBV24-1
CASSQVGAGEQFF TRBJ2-1 TRBV3-1
CASSFRTGNTEAFF TRBJ1-1 TRBV5-1
CSVERDGNTIYF TRBJ1-3 TRBV29-1
CASSPALGLAVSYEQYF TRBJ2-7 TRBV3-1